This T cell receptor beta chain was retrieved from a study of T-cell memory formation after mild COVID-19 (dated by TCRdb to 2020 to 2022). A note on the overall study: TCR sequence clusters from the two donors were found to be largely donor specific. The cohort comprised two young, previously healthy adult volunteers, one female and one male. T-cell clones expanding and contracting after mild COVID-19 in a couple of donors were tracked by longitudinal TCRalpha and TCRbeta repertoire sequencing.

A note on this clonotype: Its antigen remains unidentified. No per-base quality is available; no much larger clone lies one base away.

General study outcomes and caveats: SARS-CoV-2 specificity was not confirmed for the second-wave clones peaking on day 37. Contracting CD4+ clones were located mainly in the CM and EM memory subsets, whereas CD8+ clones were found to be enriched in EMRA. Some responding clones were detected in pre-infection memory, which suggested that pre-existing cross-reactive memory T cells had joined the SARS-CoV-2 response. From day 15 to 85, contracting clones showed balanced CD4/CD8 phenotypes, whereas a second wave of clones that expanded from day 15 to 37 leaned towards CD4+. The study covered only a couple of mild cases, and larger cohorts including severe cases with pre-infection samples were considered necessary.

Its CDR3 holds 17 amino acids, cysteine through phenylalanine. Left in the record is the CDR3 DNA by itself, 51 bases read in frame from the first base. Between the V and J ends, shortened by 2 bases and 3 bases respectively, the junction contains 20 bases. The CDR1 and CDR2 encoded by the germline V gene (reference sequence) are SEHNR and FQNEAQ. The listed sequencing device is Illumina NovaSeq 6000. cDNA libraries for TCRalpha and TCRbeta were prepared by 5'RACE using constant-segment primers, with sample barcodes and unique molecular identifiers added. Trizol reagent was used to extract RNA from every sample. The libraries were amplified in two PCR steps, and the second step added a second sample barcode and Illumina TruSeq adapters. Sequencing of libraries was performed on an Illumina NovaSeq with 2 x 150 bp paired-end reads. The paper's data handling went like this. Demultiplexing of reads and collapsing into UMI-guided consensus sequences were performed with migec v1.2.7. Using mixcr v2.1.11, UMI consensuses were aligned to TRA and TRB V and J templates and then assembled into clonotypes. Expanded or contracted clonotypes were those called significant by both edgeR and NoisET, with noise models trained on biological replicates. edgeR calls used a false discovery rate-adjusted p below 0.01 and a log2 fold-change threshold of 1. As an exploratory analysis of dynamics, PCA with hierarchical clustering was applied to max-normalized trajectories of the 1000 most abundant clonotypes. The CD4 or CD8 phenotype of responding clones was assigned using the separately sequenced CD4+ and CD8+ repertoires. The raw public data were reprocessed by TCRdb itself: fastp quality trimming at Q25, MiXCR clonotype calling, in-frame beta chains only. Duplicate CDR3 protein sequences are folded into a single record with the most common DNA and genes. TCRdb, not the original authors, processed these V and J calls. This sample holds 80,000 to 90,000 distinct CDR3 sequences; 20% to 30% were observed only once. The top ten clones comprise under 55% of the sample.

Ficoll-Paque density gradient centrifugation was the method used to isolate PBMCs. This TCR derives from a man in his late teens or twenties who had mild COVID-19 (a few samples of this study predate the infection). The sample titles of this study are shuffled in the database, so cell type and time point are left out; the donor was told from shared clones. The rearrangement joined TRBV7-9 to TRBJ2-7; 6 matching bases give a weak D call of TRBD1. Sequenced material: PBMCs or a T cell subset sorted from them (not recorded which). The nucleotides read TGTGCCAGCAGCTTATACGCAAGTTGGGACACTAACTACGAGCAGTACTTC. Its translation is CASSLYASWDTNYEQYF.